The next 27 T cell receptor beta chains were all read from a single sample in a study of blood T cells in healthy people across ages. The second PCR ran about 6 to 12 cycles with a sample-barcoded 5' primer and J-beta primers. TCRdb called the 5' RACE reads again in MiXCR, with one record for every CDR3 protein. Of hundreds of thousands of distinct CDR3 sequences listed, 45% to 70% are singletons. Material: blood. Source of these receptors: a man aged 40-55 years in good health.

This clonotype was counted between two and nine times. Written as DNA, the CDR3 is TGTGCCAGCAGCTGGGGGAATGAAAAACTGTTTTTT. This translates into CASSWGNEKLFF. The chain couples TRBV7-2 to TRBJ1-4, with D possibly being TRBD1 (5 bases). Germline CDR1 reads SGHTA; CDR2 reads FQGNSA. The CDR3 covers 12 residues. Between the trimmed V and J ends, which lost 4 bases and 5 bases, there was a span of 5 bases.

The CDR3 coding sequence is TGCGCCAGCAGCTTGGGGGGTTACGTGAGAGAGGGTCAGGTGCAGTACTTC. It specifies CASSLGGYVREGQVQYF. This chain joins TRBV5-1 and TRBJ2-7; the D gene is possibly TRBD2 (5 bases). The V gene's germline CDR1 is SGHRS and CDR2 YFSETQ. The ends were cut back, 0 bases at V and 9 bases at J, with 25 bases in the middle. There are 17 residues in the CDR3.

V is TRBV4-2 and J is TRBJ1-2, with D possibly matching TRBD1 (5 bases). The ends were cut back, 5 bases at V and 4 bases at J, with 11 bases in the middle. The CDR3 runs 13 residues. Germline V gene lookup returns CDR1 LGHNA and CDR2 YNFKEQ. CDR3 amino acids: CASSNGGSYGYTF. CDR3 nucleotides: TGTGCCAGCAGCAACGGGGGAAGCTATGGCTACACCTTC.

The sample holds one count of this clonotype. V usage is TRBV20-1 and J usage is TRBJ2-7; unclear D gene. The V and J ends lost 1 base and 0 bases respectively, with 10 bases between them. This CDR3 comprises 14 residues. The germline CDR1 and CDR2 sequences are DFQATT and SNEGSKA (reference sequence). Here the CDR3 DNA reads TGCAGTGCTAGAGGTCCTGCTAGCTCCTACGAGCAGTACTTC. Amino acids: CSARGPASSYEQYF.

V is TRBV28 and J is TRBJ2-1; a weak D match, TRBD2 (5 bases). The end of the DNA fits TRBJ2-7 better, so the J call may be wrong. CDR1 and CDR2 from the germline V gene are MDHEN and SYDVKM. The CDR3 consists of 18 residues. The CDR3 sequence is CASSLSLRQSSSYNEQYF. In DNA form, the CDR3 reads TGTGCCAGCAGTTTAAGCTTGCGACAATCTAGCTCCTACAATGAGCAGTACTTC.

The chain recombines TRBV10-3 with TRBJ2-5; D remains unclear. The CDR3 sequence is 14 residues long. Germline CDR1 reads ENHRY; CDR2 reads SYGVKD. Trimming took off 0 bases at V and 5 bases at J, with 10 bases between the two ends. The CDR3 spells CAISESEHNETQYF. In DNA form, the CDR3 reads TGTGCCATCAGTGAGTCGGAGCACAATGAGACCCAGTACTTC.

There are many counts of this clonotype. The chain has TRBV27 and TRBJ2-3; 7 nucleotides line up with TRBD2. The CDR3 runs 13 residues. V lost 2 bases to trimming and J lost 4 bases; unmatched junction nucleotides: 0. Germline values: CDR1 MNHEY, CDR2 SMNVEV (reference sequence). The DNA of the CDR3 is TGTGCCAGCAGTTTAGGGAGGGCAGATACGCAGTATTTT. Protein product: CASSLGRADTQYF.

This chain connects TRBV9 to TRBJ2-3, with 8 bases fitting TRBD1. The CDR3 length is 15 residues. After removal of 3 bases from V and 2 bases from J, the junction contained 5 bases not matched to a gene. CDR1 is SGDLS, CDR2 YYNGEE, per germline. CDR3 DNA sequence: TGTGCCAGCAGCGCGGGACAGGCAATCACAGATACGCAGTATTTT. The encoded protein is CASSAGQAITDTQYF.

Concerning this clonotype itself: Compared with germline, one end of the junction differs, possibly owing to a read error. The V call is TRBV20-1, the J call TRBJ1-1; unclear D gene. Germline loops: CDR1 DFQATT, CDR2 SNEGSKA (reference sequence). The CDR3 is 12 amino acids. The DNA for the CDR3 is TGCAGTGCTGGAGATCAGTTGGGTGAAGCTTTCTTT. It specifies CSAGDQLGEAFF.

The chain joins TRBV9 to TRBJ2-5; D possibly corresponds to TRBD1 (6 bases). V was pared by 1 base and J by 6 bases, with 13 bases between. The germline gives CDR1 SGDLS, CDR2 YYNGEE. CDR3 length: 14 residues. The CDR3, as DNA: TGTGCCAGCAGCGTAAAAGGCAGGGGAAAGACCCAGTACTTC. Its protein product is CASSVKGRGKTQYF.

This clonotype appeared once. This sequence joins TRBV10-3 and TRBJ2-1; 11 bases are a match to TRBD2. Germline lookup yields CDR1 ENHRY and CDR2 SYGVKD. The CDR3 extends over 19 amino acids. Losses at the gene ends were 6 bases for V and 5 bases for J; bases not matched to a gene: 18. The CDR3 nucleotides are TGTGCCATCAGCGATACCATTGATAGCGGGAGGGCCTCAGACAATGAGCAGTTCTTC. Residues: CAISDTIDSGRASDNEQFF.

J is TRBJ2-7 and V is TRBV27; no firm D call. Near its end, the DNA agrees better with TRBJ2-1, so the J call may be wrong. Germline V gene lookup returns CDR1 MNHEY and CDR2 SMNVEV (reference sequence). CDR3 length: 13 residues. CDR3 loop: CASRPIARNEQFF. Here the CDR3 DNA reads TGTGCCAGCAGACCAATAGCCCGCAATGAGCAGTTCTTC.

The rearrangement uses TRBV28 and TRBJ1-2, with TRBD1 as a possible D gene (5 bases). Germline CDR1 and CDR2: MDHEN and SYDVKM. V was shortened by 3 bases and J by 5 bases, with 31 bases between the two germline ends. CDR3 length: 20 amino acids. CDR3 amino acids: CASSFISGRWGTELSYGYTF. The DNA for the CDR3 is TGTGCCAGCAGTTTTATCTCGGGCAGATGGGGGACCGAGTTAAGTTATGGCTACACCTTC.

The V call is TRBV5-1, the J call TRBJ2-3; D ambiguous. V was trimmed by 4 bases and J by 2 bases, leaving 14 bases between them. Germline V CDR1 and CDR2: SGHRS, YFSETQ. CDR3 length: 15 amino acids. CDR3 in DNA: TGCGCCAGCAGCCCGCTGACATCCCCCACAGATACGCAGTATTTT. Translation gives CASSPLTSPTDTQYF.

This chain links TRBV12-3 or TRBV12-4 with TRBJ2-1; D is tentatively TRBD1 or TRBD2 (5 bases each). Trimming took off 0 bases at V and 6 bases at J, with 9 bases between the two ends. This CDR3 spans 14 amino acids. CDR3 DNA: TGTGCCAGCAGTTTAGCGAGGGGCCTCAATGAGCAGTTCTTC. Its protein is CASSLARGLNEQFF.

This sequence joins TRBV24-1 and TRBJ2-1; 11 positions match TRBD2. CDR1 is KGHDR, CDR2 SFDVKD, per germline. V was pared by 4 bases and J by 6 bases, with 7 bases of the junction left unmatched. The CDR3 runs to 16 residues. CDR3: CATSDSTSGNLNEQFF. The CDR3 DNA sequence: TGTGCCACCAGTGACTCGACTAGCGGGAACCTCAATGAGCAGTTCTTC.

The chain employs TRBV5-6 and TRBJ2-1; D is possibly TRBD2 (5 bases). The V end was cut by 0 bases, the J end by 0 bases, with 13 bases between. Germline CDR1 SGHDT, CDR2 YYEEEE. The CDR3 is 17 residues long. The CDR3 here is CASSLDLGAASYNEQFF. Here the CDR3 DNA reads TGTGCCAGCAGCTTGGATCTGGGAGCGGCCTCCTACAATGAGCAGTTCTTC.

This clonotype was detected a few times. CDR3 in DNA: TGTGCCAGCAGCCCCGGGACTAGCGGGGGTAACGAGCAGTACTTC. Translating gives CASSPGTSGGNEQYF. V is TRBV27 and J is TRBJ2-7, with 14 bases aligning to TRBD2. The CDR3 sequence is 15 residues long. From germline, CDR1 is MNHEY and CDR2 SMNVEV (reference sequence). The junction had 6 bases not matched to a gene; V was cut back by 6 bases and J by 5 bases.

The gene calls are TRBV9 and TRBJ2-3; the D gene could be TRBD1 or TRBD2 (5 bases each). V lost 4 bases and J 0 bases, leaving 24 bases between the germline ends. CDR1 and CDR2 from the germline V gene are SGDLS and YYNGEE. This CDR3 has 19 amino acids. CDR3 protein: CASSSLVGGGTVSTDTQYF. The CDR3 nucleotides read TGTGCCAGCAGCTCCCTGGTAGGTGGTGGGACGGTCAGCACAGATACGCAGTATTTT.

V usage is TRBV20-1 and J usage is TRBJ2-1; a weak D match, TRBD2 (6 bases). The J call is in doubt because the DNA end fits TRBJ2-7 better. The CDR3 covers 14 residues. Germline CDR1 is DFQATT and CDR2 is SNEGSKA (reference sequence). Here the CDR3 reads CSARVGSSYNEQYF. The CDR3 DNA reads as TGCAGTGCTAGAGTCGGGAGTTCCTACAATGAGCAGTACTTC.

This clonotype was detected only a few times. This rearrangement joins TRBV7-2 to TRBJ1-4; no clear D gene. The V and J ends lost 1 base and 3 bases respectively, with 9 bases between them. The CDR3 covers 15 residues. Germline CDR1 SGHTA, CDR2 FQGNSA. CDR3 loop: CASSLVANPNEKLFF. For the CDR3, the DNA is TGTGCCAGCAGCTTAGTGGCCAACCCTAATGAAAAACTGTTTTTT.

The genes are TRBV12-3 or TRBV12-4 and TRBJ2-7; the match to TRBD2 covers 10 bases. The CDR3 consists of 17 residues. With 7 bases clipped from V and 1 base from J, the junction kept 13 bases outside the gene matches. The CDR3 DNA is TGTGCCAGCACCAAGGGGGCTAGCGGGAGAGGTTCCTACGAGCAGTACTTC. This gives the protein CASTKGASGRGSYEQYF.

The rearrangement links TRBV28 to TRBJ2-3; the D gene is possibly TRBD2 (6 bases). The CDR3 sequence is 15 residues long. V dropped 6 bases and J dropped 1 base, with 14 bases sitting between them. CDR1 and CDR2 from the germline V gene are MDHEN and SYDVKM. CDR3 residues: CASSSSAWGTDTQYF. DNA for the CDR3: TGTGCCAGCAGCTCTAGCGCGTGGGGCACAGATACGCAGTATTTT.

The V gene is TRBV29-1, the J gene TRBJ2-3; TRBD2 matches 10 bases. J gave up 2 bases and V 6 bases, and 11 bases lay outside the gene matches. The V gene's germline CDR1 is SQVTM and CDR2 ANQGSEA. The CDR3 contains 16 residues. This CDR3 reads CSVLAGAASYTDTQYF. CDR3 coding DNA: TGCAGCGTGCTAGCGGGAGCAGCGAGCTACACAGATACGCAGTATTTT.

This rearrangement joins TRBV27 to TRBJ2-4, with 9 nucleotides matching TRBD1. Unmatched junction bases numbered 19, after V lost 0 bases and J lost 7 bases. The germline V gene has CDR1 MNHEY and CDR2 SMNVEV (reference sequence). This CDR3 has 20 amino acids. As DNA, the CDR3 is TGTGCCAGCAGTTTATCCTTCCCTACAGGGGGCCAAACGGTACGGAACATTCAGTACTTC. This gives the protein CASSLSFPTGGQTVRNIQYF.

The chain combines TRBV15 with TRBJ1-2; a possible D gene is TRBD1 (5 bases). Germline-derived CDR1 and CDR2 are LNHNV and YYDKDF (reference sequence). This CDR3 is 16 amino acids long. The V end was cut by 0 bases, the J end by 3 bases, with 14 bases between. The CDR3: CATSRDPRTPDYGYTF. CDR3 nucleotides: TGTGCCACCAGCAGAGATCCAAGGACACCCGACTATGGCTACACCTTC.

V and J are TRBV5-1 and TRBJ2-4, with D perhaps TRBD2 (6 bases). The DNA end lines up better with TRBJ2-5; the J call may be wrong. CDR3 length equals 15 residues. Per germline, CDR1 SGHRS and CDR2 YFSETQ. As DNA, the CDR3 is TGCGCCAGCAGCAGTTCTAGCGCCTGGGGGGAGACCCAGTACTTC. Amino acids: CASSSSSAWGETQYF.